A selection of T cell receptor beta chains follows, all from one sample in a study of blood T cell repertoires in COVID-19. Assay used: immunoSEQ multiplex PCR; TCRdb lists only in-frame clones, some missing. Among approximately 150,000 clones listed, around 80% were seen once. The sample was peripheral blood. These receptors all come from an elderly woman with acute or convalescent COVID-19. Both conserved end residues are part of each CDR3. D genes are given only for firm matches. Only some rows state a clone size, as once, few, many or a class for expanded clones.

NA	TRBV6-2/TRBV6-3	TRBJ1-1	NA	TGTGCCAGCAGTCACCGACAGATGACTGAAGCTTTCTTT	CASSHRQMTEAFF
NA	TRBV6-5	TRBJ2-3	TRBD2	TGTGCCAGCAGTAAACTAGCGGGAGGGCCAGATACGCAGTATTTT	CASSKLAGGPDTQYF
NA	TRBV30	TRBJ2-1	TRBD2	TGTGCCTGGAGTGTTACGGGGAGGGGCCATGGAAATGAGCAGTTCTTC	CAWSVTGRGHGNEQFF
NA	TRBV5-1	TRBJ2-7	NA	TGCGCCAGCAGCTTGGTACAGAGCTACGAGCAGTACTTC	CASSLVQSYEQYF
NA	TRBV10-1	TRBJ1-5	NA	TGCGCCAGCAGCGACGGCTTAGCGCAGCCCCAGCATTTT	CASSDGLAQPQHF
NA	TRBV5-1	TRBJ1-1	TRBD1	TGCGCCAGCAGCTCAGAAACAGGGGCCAACACTGAAGCTTTCTTT	CASSSETGANTEAFF
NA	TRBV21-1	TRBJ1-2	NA	TGTGCCAGCAGCAAAGTGGACAGGGGCCATCGCGGCTACACCTTC	CASSKVDRGHRGYTF
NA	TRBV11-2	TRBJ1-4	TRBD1	TGTGCCAGCAGCTTAGGGACAGGGGTTGAAAAACTGTTTTTT	CASSLGTGVEKLFF
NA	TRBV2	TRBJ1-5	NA	TGTGCCAGCAGTGAGGCTCGGGCAGGGGTTAGCAATCAGCCCCAGCATTTT	CASSEARAGVSNQPQHF
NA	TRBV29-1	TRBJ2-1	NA	TGCAGCGTTGAAGGGGGGCAGATAGACAACAATGAGCAGTTCTTC	CSVEGGQIDNNEQFF
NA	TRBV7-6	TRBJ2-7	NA	TGTGCCAGCAGCTTATCGTTGGGGGGTGCACGCTCCTACGAGCAGTACTTC	CASSLSLGGARSYEQYF
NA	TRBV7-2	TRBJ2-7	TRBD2	TGTGCCAGCAGCTTAGGGCTAGCGGGGGGGCCGGAGCAGTACTTC	CASSLGLAGGPEQYF
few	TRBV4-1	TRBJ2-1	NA	TGCGCCAGCAGCCAAGAGGGGACAATTCTTTACAATGAGCAGTTCTTC	CASSQEGTILYNEQFF
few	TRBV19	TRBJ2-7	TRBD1	TGTGCCAGTAGTATCCGACAGGGATACGAGCAGTACTTC	CASSIRQGYEQYF
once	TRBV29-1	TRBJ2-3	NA	TGCAGCGTTGAAGATGAACGGGAAGGTACGCAGTATTTT	CSVEDEREGTQYF
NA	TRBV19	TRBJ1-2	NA	TGTGCCAGTAGTCGCGGGCATCGAAACTATGGCTACACCTTC	CASSRGHRNYGYTF
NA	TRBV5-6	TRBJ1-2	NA	TGTGCCAGCAGCCCCCGAAGGAGAGGCTACACCTTC	CASSPRRRGYTF
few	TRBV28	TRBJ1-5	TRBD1	TGTGCCAGCGCCCCAGGGGGCGGGAATCAGCCCCAGCATTTT	CASAPGGGNQPQHF
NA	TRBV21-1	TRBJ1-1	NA	TGTGCCAGCGAGATGACCAGGGTCCCCTTAAAAATGAACACTGAAGCTTTCTTT	CASEMTRVPLKMNTEAFF
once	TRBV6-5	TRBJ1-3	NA	TGTGCCGCGTCCGATTCTGGAAACACCATATATTTT	CAASDSGNTIYF
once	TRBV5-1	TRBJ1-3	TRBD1	TGCGCCAGCAGCTTAAGCGGGACAGGGTCTGGAAACACCATATATTTT	CASSLSGTGSGNTIYF
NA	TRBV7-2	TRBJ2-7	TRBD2	TGTGCCAGCAGCTTAGTTCCGGGGGGGCCGGGCGAGCAGTACTTC	CASSLVPGGPGEQYF
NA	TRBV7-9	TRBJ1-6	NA	TGTGCCAGCAGCTTAGCCCGGGGGAGTTATTCACCCCTCCACTTT	CASSLARGSYSPLHF
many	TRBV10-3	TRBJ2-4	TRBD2	TGTGCCATCAGTGAGCCTCTAGCGGGACGAGCCAAAAACATTCAGTACTTC	CAISEPLAGRAKNIQYF
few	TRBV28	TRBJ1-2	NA	TGTGCCAGCAGGATCCCGGGTTATGGCTACACCTTC	CASRIPGYGYTF
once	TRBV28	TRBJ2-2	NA	TGTGCCAGCACGAAAGGACTGGGGTTAAACACCGGGGAGCTGTTTTTT	CASTKGLGLNTGELFF
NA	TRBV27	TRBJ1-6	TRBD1	TGTGCCAGCAGTTTTGCAGGGGGCACACCCCTCCACTTT	CASSFAGGTPLHF
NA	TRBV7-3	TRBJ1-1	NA	TGTGCCAGCAGCTTAACAGGGGAAACTGAAGCTTTCTTT	CASSLTGETEAFF